The subject of this entry is one T cell receptor (beta chain). Its specificity is unknown. This sample was taken from a study of T cell responses to AZD1222 COVID-19 vaccine. Assay used: immunoSEQ multiplex PCR; TCRdb lists only in-frame clones, some missing. The sample lists 200,000 or so clones, over 85% occurring once. Study-wide results and limits: Vaccine-related CD4 TCRs covered spike, predominating at 160-218 and 743-854. Donors, mostly white British, included more females; clonal diversity was possibly underestimated. The peak T cell response came first, and repertoires were sampled only after it.

V gave up 0 bases and J gave up 0 bases; unmatched junction bases: 6. This CDR3 is 18 amino acids long. Germline CDR1 reads PRHDT; CDR2 reads FYEKMQ (reference sequence). The V gene is TRBV13, the J gene TRBJ2-3; 10 nucleotides align to TRBD2. The clonotype originates from an adult who received the AZD1222 COVID-19 vaccine. Specimen: peripheral blood, collected 28 days after the second AZD1222 dose. The CDR3 is CASSLGVAGGFSTDTQYF. The CDR3 coding sequence is TGTGCCAGCAGCTTAGGGGTAGCGGGGGGATTTAGCACAGATACGCAGTATTTT.